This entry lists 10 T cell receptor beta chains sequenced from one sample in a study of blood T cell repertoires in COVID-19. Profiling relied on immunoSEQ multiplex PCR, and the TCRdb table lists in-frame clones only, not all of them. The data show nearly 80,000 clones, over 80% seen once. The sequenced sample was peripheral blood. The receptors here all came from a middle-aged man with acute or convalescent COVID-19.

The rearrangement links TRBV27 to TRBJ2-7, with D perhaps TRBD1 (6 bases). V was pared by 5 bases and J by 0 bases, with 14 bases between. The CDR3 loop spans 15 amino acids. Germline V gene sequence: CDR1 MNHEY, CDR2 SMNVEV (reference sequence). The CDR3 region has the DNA TGTGCCAGCAGTCCCCAAAACAGGGACTCCTACGAGCAGTACTTC. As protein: CASSPQNRDSYEQYF.

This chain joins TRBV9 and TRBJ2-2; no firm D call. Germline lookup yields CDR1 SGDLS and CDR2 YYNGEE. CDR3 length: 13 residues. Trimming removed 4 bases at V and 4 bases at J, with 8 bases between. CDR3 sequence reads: CASSPYGTGELFF. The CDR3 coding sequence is TGTGCCAGCAGCCCCTACGGCACCGGGGAGCTGTTTTTT.

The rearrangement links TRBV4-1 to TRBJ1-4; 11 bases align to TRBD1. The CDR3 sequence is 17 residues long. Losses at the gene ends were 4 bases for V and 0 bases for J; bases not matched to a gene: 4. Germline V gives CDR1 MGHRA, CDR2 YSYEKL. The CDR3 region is CASSRDRGGTTNEKLFF. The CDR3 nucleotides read TGCGCCAGCAGCCGGGACAGGGGGGGTACAACTAATGAAAAACTGTTTTTT.

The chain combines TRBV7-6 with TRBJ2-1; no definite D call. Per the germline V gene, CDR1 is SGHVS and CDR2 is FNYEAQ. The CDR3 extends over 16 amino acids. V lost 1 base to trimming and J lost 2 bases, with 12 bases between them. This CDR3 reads CASSLVLVGAYNEQFF. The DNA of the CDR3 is TGTGCCAGCAGCTTAGTCCTAGTAGGAGCCTACAATGAGCAGTTCTTC.

The chain's CDR3 is CASSQPYEKLFF. As DNA, the CDR3 is TGCGCCAGCAGCCAACCGTATGAAAAACTGTTTTTT. The V call is TRBV4-1, the J call TRBJ1-4; D remains ambiguous. Trimming removed 2 bases at V and 6 bases at J, with 4 bases between. This CDR3 is built from 12 residues. The V gene's germline CDR1 is MGHRA and CDR2 YSYEKL.

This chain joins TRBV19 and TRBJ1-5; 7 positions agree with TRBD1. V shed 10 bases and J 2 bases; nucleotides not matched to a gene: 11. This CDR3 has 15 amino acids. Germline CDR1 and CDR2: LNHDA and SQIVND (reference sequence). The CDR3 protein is CATTNAGTGNQPQHF. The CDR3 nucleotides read TGTGCCACCACCAACGCCGGGACAGGCAATCAGCCCCAGCATTTT.

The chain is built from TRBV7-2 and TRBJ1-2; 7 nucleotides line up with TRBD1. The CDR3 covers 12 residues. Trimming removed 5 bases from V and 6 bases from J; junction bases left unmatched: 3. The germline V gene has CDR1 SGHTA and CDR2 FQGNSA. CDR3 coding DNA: TGTGCCAGCAGCAAACAGGGGAATGGCTACACCTTC. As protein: CASSKQGNGYTF. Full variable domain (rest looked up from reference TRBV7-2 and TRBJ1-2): GAGVSQSPSNKVTEKGKDVELRCDPISGHTALYWYRQSLGQGLEFLIYFQGNSAPDKSGLPSDRFSAERTGGSVSTLTIQRTQQEDSAVYLCASSKQGNGYTFGSGTRLTVV.

The DNA of the CDR3 is TGTGCCAGCAGCTCAGGGGACTATAGAGCAGATACGCAGTATTTT. It codes for CASSSGDYRADTQYF. The chain joins TRBV5-6 to TRBJ2-3; the D gene is possibly TRBD2 (7 bases). The CDR3 is 15 residues long. In germline, CDR1 is SGHDT, CDR2 YYEEEE. V was clipped by 3 bases and J by 4 bases, with 15 bases between them.

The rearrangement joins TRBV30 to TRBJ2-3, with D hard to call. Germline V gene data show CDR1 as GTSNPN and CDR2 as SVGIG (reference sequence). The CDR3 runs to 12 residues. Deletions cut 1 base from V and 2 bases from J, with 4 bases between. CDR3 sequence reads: CAWSAYTDTQYF. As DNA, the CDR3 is TGTGCCTGGAGTGCGTACACAGATACGCAGTATTTT.

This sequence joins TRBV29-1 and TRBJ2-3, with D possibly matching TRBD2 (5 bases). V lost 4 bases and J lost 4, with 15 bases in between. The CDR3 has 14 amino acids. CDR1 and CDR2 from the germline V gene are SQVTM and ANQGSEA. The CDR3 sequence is CSVVGGSGADTQYF. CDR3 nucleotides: TGCAGCGTTGTCGGTGGGAGTGGCGCAGATACGCAGTATTTT.